This TCR beta chain was recovered during a study of molecular identifiers for immune sequencing clone quantification (dated by TCRdb to 2016 to 2019). Looking at the study overall: In a replicate experiment, RNA from roughly 18,000 or 92,000 naive CD8 T cells was split into five aliquots, four of which were sequenced. The study was a methods study using CD8 T cells to benchmark molecular-identifier clustering-based TCR repertoire sequencing (MIDCIRS) and TCR RNA copy counting.

Naive CD8 T cell libraries were made from around 18,000 to 910,000 sorted cells using 10%, 30% or 50% of purified RNA. Naive CD8 T cells, defined as CD8+CD4-CCR7+CD45RA+, were FACS-sorted into RLT Plus buffer on a BD FACSAria II. Detection sensitivity was tested by spiking Jurkat RNA equal to some 11 TCR copies' worth into samples containing roughly 17,000-1,100,000 naive CD8 T cells. CD8 T cells were enriched with RosetteSep CD8+ T Cell Enrichment Cocktail and Ficoll-Paque, followed by ACK red cell lysis. The method behind the library was PCR. Sequencer: NextSeq 500. Bulk TCR libraries were generated as previously described, with the TCR primers listed in Table S5 used. Total RNA was purified with the Qiagen AllPrep DNA/RNA kit. Before any analysis, reads coming from multiple sequencing runs of the same library were combined into one pool. The study's own analysis went as follows. Only reads with exact TCR constant sequence were kept, trimmed to 150 nt, and grouped by their 12-nt molecular barcodes. Within each barcode group, reads were sub-clustered at a 15% Levenshtein threshold, and quality-weighted consensus sequences were built per RNA molecule. Non-functional sequences were filtered out, along with any lower-count sequence sitting one edit away from another sequence. On the basis of fitting two negative binomial distributions, barcode sub-clusters with fewer than 20% of the maximum read count were discarded. TCRdb reprocessing: public reads trimmed at Q25 with fastp, clones called with MiXCR, in-frame beta chains kept. Under each unique CDR3 protein, matching rows form one entry showing the most common genes and DNA. Clone size and V and J calls follow TCRdb, not the original study. This sample is represented by about half a million distinct CDR3 sequences; about 25% of them were singletons. Around 0.8% of the sample lies in the top ten.

CDR1 and CDR2 are read off the germline V gene (reference sequence) as SEHNR and FQNEAQ. The CDR3 covers 15 residues, taking in both the cysteine and the phenylalanine. Only the CDR3 portion is preserved as DNA: 45 bases, with reading frame beginning at the first base. What the study reported, not specific to this receptor: The naive libraries included spiked-in Jurkat TCR RNA (around 9 copies' worth), and this Jurkat TCR RNA is not part of the donor repertoire. The sizes of highly expanded clones could end up underestimated when identical TCR molecules share a barcode. When barcode sub-clustering was omitted, TCR diversity was inflated by chimeric consensus sequences, with chimeras reaching as high as 47%. In CMV-specific effector cells, clones with more than 20 RNA copies accounted for over 99% of molecules, whereas in naive cells such clones accounted for under 1%. Spiked-in Jurkat TCR RNA equivalent to a single cell was reported to be detectable even among 800,000 to 1,000,000 naive CD8 T cells. Modeling gave roughly 3 recovered TCR RNA copies per cell versus approximately 11 by digital PCR, implying about 30% capture efficiency.

As regards this clonotype: The antigen it recognizes is unknown. A much larger clone sits a single nucleotide away, making a read error possible.

The chain links TRBV7-9 with TRBJ2-7, with TRBD1 as a weak D call on 6 bases. The receptor comes from a human donor in good health. Some libraries in this study had Jurkat cell RNA spiked in. The sequenced sample was naive CD8+ T cells from blood, with Jurkat cell RNA spiked in. Taken with the paper, the label for cell subset or site translates to: FACS-sorted CD8+CD4-CCR7+CD45RA+ naive T cells. CDR3 protein: CASSPEYRVVYEKYF. The nucleotides read TGTGCCAGCAGCCCAGAGTACAGGGTTGTGTACGAGAAGTACTTC.